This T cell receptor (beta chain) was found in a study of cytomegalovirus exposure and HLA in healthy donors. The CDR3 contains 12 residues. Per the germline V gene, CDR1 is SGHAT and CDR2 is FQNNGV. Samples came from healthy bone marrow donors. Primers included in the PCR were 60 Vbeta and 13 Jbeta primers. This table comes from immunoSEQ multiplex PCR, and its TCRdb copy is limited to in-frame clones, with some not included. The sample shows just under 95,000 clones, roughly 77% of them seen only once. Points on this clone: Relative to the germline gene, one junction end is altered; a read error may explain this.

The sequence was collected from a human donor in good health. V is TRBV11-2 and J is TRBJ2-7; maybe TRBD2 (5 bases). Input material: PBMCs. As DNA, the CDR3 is TGTGCCAGCAGCTTGGCGGGCTACGGGCAGTACTTC. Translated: CASSLAGYGQYF.